This T cell receptor (beta chain) stems from a study of blood T cell repertoires in COVID-19. Looking at the study overall: Whether acute or convalescent, the COVID-19 samples came from the United States, Italy and Spain. PBMCs, B-cell-depleted T cells, or T cells provided the cDNA or gDNA that made up the material.

Authors' analysis steps: Counts of nucleated cells, estimated from reference gene primer amplification, were obtained. Sequenced by immunoSEQ multiplex PCR; TCRdb stores in-frame clones only, minus some. V and J calls and clone size are copied from that table; D and trimming were computed from the DNA. This table holds 70,000 to 100,000 clones, 82% found once. This CDR3 contains 14 residues. Germline CDR1 is MNHEY and CDR2 is SVGAGI. V was cut by 6 bases and J by 2 bases, with 12 bases left in between. This chain uses TRBV6-5 with TRBJ2-3; D perhaps matches TRBD1 (6 bases). Sequencing was carried out using peripheral blood. This receptor was obtained from a man aged 45 to 65 with active or convalescent COVID-19. In DNA form, the CDR3 reads TGTGCCAGCAGACTCGGACAGAACACAGATACGCAGTATTTT. This encodes CASRLGQNTDTQYF.